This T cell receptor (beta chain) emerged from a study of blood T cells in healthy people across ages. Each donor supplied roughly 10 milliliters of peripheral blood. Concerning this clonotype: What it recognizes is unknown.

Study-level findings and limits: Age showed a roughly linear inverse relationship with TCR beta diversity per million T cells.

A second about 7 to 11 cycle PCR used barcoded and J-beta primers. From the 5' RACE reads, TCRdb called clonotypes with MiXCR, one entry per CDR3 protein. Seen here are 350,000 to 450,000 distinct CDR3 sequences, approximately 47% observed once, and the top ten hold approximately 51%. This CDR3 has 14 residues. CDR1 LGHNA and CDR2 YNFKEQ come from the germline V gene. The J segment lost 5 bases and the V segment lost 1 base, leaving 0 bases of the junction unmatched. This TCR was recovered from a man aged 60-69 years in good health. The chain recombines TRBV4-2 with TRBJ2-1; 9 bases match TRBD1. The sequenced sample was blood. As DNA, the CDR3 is TGTGCCAGCAGCCAAGGGACAGGGGACAATGAGCAGTTCTTC. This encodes CASSQGTGDNEQFF.